This T cell receptor beta chain came from a study of T cells in Graves' hyperthyroidism and ophthalmopathy. General observations from the study: For ophthalmopathy, model prediction preceded onset by a median roughly 6.5 months. Separation of ophthalmopathy from stable hyperthyroidism was achieved by a 13 V-J model. The majority of expanded thyroid clonotypes above 0.001 also appeared in blood.

Germline lookup yields CDR1 MDHEN and CDR2 SYDVKM. The CDR3 consists of 16 residues. V shed 5 bases, J shed 0 bases, and the junction held 10 bases outside the gene matches. Amplified TCR beta CDR3 regions came from RNA transcripts. RT-PCR in the first round (using the HTBI primer set) targeted the TCR CDR3. MiXCR, applied by TCRdb to the multiplex PCR reads, yields one record per CDR3 protein. This sample has approximately 600,000 distinct CDR3 sequences, with approximately 15% found just once. This clonotype was seen only a few times. Its specificity is unknown. Enrolled ophthalmopathy patients presented with a Clinical Activity Score of at least 3, a NOSPECS grade of at least 4, and disease duration under 3 months.

Sequences were obtained from blood. The TCR sequence derives from a woman aged 40 to 50 with Graves' ophthalmopathy. The rearrangement links TRBV28 to TRBJ2-7, with 7 nucleotides matching TRBD1. CDR3 loop: CASSKGNWDSSYEQYF. CDR3 nucleotide sequence: TGTGCCAGCAGTAAAGGGAACTGGGACAGCTCCTACGAGCAGTACTTC. Supplemented by reference TRBV28 and TRBJ2-7, the full variable domain reads DVKVTQSSRYLVKRTGEKVFLECVQDMDHENMFWYRQDPGLGLRLIYFSYDVKMKEKGDIPEGYSVSREKKERFSLILESASTNQTSMYLCASSKGNWDSSYEQYFGPGTRLTVT.